The 32 T cell receptor beta chains reported below all come from one sample, sequenced in a study of OX40 agonist ivuxolimab in advanced cancers. The repertoire was sequenced with immunoSEQ multiplex PCR; TCRdb's copy has only in-frame clones and lacks some. There are some 95,000 clones in the sample; about 85% occur only once, and 3.5% to 4% lies in the top ten. The specimen comprised CD4+ or CD8+ T cells sorted from blood, sampled in a trial of the OX40 agonist ivuxolimab. These receptors were collected from an adult with an advanced solid tumor such as melanoma, head and neck, liver or kidney cancer.

The V gene is TRBV13, the J gene TRBJ2-2; no firm D call. Trimming removed 5 bases from V and 0 bases from J, with 10 bases in between. Germline loops: CDR1 PRHDT, CDR2 FYEKMQ (reference sequence). The CDR3 spans 15 residues. CDR3 sequence (DNA): TGTGCCAGCAGCCTGTTTTATCCGAACACCGGGGAGCTGTTTTTT. Residues: CASSLFYPNTGELFF.

The chain joins TRBV28 to TRBJ2-1; maybe TRBD2 (6 bases). Germline V gene sequence: CDR1 MDHEN, CDR2 SYDVKM. The CDR3 loop spans 16 amino acids. Trimming pared 3 bases from V and 3 bases from J, leaving 15 bases between. CDR3 sequence: CASSFSGGIIYNEQFF. The CDR3 DNA reads as TGTGCCAGCAGTTTCTCTGGCGGGATTATCTACAATGAGCAGTTCTTC.

This chain connects TRBV30 to TRBJ2-2, with TRBD2 matching over 12 bases. Germline assignment: CDR1 GTSNPN and CDR2 SVGIG (reference sequence). The V and J ends lost 0 bases and 1 base, in that order; junction bases with no gene match: 21. CDR3 length: 23 residues. The CDR3: CAWSVRGPGLAGGHGKNTGELFF. Written as DNA, the CDR3 is TGTGCCTGGAGTGTACGAGGGCCAGGGCTAGCGGGAGGGCACGGGAAGAACACCGGGGAGCTGTTTTTT.

The V call is TRBV30, the J call TRBJ2-3, with 9 bases aligning to TRBD2. The CDR3 has 13 amino acids. Trimming cost V 0 bases and J 10 bases; bases outside gene matches: 5. Germline CDR1 is GTSNPN and CDR2 is SVGIG (reference sequence). CDR3 region: CAWSVVGGRAQYF. In DNA form, the CDR3 reads TGTGCCTGGAGTGTAGTTGGCGGGAGGGCGCAGTATTTT.

The rearrangement uses TRBV30 and TRBJ2-7; 7 bases are a match to TRBD1. This CDR3 region has 14 residues. After removal of 3 bases from V and 6 bases from J, the junction contained 11 bases not matched to a gene. Per the germline V gene, CDR1 is GTSNPN and CDR2 is SVGIG (reference sequence). This chain's CDR3 is CAWRPRQGVSEQYF. CDR3 sequence (DNA): TGTGCCTGGAGGCCCAGACAGGGTGTTAGCGAGCAGTACTTC.

This chain links TRBV4-3 with TRBJ2-3, with 8 nucleotides matching TRBD1. Germline V gene data show CDR1 as LGHNA and CDR2 as YSLEER. The V and J ends lost 0 bases and 1 base, in that order; junction bases with no gene match: 6. CDR3 length: 17 amino acids. CDR3 in DNA: TGCGCCAGCAGCCAAGATAGGACGACAGGGGGCACAGATACGCAGTATTTT. Amino acids: CASSQDRTTGGTDTQYF.

The chain has TRBV11-3 and TRBJ1-5; the match to TRBD1 covers 7 bases. The CDR3 length is 13 residues. The V gene end was trimmed by 6 bases and the J gene end by 3 bases; junction bases not matched to a gene: 2. Germline values: CDR1 SGHNT, CDR2 YENEEA. CDR3 sequence (DNA): TGTGCCAGCAGTACAGGGGCCAATCAGCCCCAGCATTTT. Its translation is CASSTGANQPQHF.

The chain is built from TRBV7-9 and TRBJ1-1; D unresolved. With 8 bases removed from V and 5 bases from J, the gap between germline ends came to 6 bases. Germline values: CDR1 SEHNR, CDR2 FQNEAQ (reference sequence). The CDR3 is made up of 10 amino acids. CDR3 sequence reads: CASLGTEAFF. The CDR3 DNA is TGTGCCAGCTTAGGAACTGAAGCTTTCTTT.

J is TRBJ1-1 and V is TRBV7-8; TRBD1 is a possible D gene (6 bases). This CDR3 is 13 amino acids long. Germline V gene lookup returns CDR1 SGHVS and CDR2 FQNEAQ. V shed 5 bases and J shed 4 bases, with 11 bases lying between them. CDR3 in amino acids: CASSKQGSTEAFF. For the CDR3, the DNA is TGTGCCAGCAGCAAACAGGGTTCCACTGAAGCTTTCTTT.

V usage is TRBV5-4 and J usage is TRBJ1-2; TRBD1 might be the D (6 bases). There are 14 residues in the CDR3. The V gene's germline CDR1 is SGHNT and CDR2 YYREEE (reference sequence). Deletions cut 0 bases from V and 4 bases from J, with 10 bases between. The CDR3 DNA follows: TGTGCCAGCAGCTTGGCAGGGGAAAGCTATGGCTACACCTTC. Protein product: CASSLAGESYGYTF.

This clone was recorded only once. V gene TRBV6-5 combines with J gene TRBJ2-5; maybe TRBD1 (6 bases). V was cut by 5 bases and J by 3 bases, with 16 bases left in between. The CDR3 is made up of 15 amino acids. Germline CDR1 reads MNHEY; CDR2 reads SVGAGI. The CDR3 DNA sequence: TGTGCCAGCAGTACTAACAGGGAAACGGAAGAGACCCAGTACTTC. Translated, it gives CASSTNRETEETQYF.

This chain connects TRBV5-8 to TRBJ2-3; D gene uncertain. Trimming removed 4 bases from V and 3 bases from J, with 3 bases in between. Germline CDR1 is SGHTS and CDR2 is YDEGEE. The CDR3 sequence is 11 residues long. CDR3 DNA sequence: TGTGCCAGCAGCCCAACAGATACGCAGTATTTT. Its protein product is CASSPTDTQYF.

DNA of the CDR3: TGCGCCAGCAGCCTCTCGACAGGGTTAACTGGGGCCAACGTCCTGACTTTC. As protein: CASSLSTGLTGANVLTF. The gene calls are TRBV5-1 and TRBJ2-6; 7 bases fit TRBD1. Germline values: CDR1 SGHRS, CDR2 YFSETQ. V was pared by 4 bases and J by 2 bases, with 9 bases of the junction left unmatched. CDR3 size: 17 residues.

The V and J genes are TRBV4-1 and TRBJ2-5; 9 bases align to TRBD1. The germline V gene has CDR1 MGHRA and CDR2 YSYEKL. CDR3 size: 15 residues. Trimming removed 2 bases from V and 7 bases from J; junction bases left unmatched: 8. In DNA, the CDR3 is TGCGCCAGCAGCCAACCTAGGACAGGGGACGGGACCCAGTACTTC. Translated: CASSQPRTGDGTQYF.

The V call is TRBV28, the J call TRBJ2-7; D is possibly TRBD2 (5 bases). The CDR3 is 15 residues long. CDR1 is MDHEN and CDR2 is SYDVKM in the germline V gene. V shed 7 bases and J shed 2 bases, with 18 bases lying between them. The CDR3 DNA is TGTGCCAGCACCCGAGGGCTGATGGATCCCTACGAGCAGTACTTC. Its protein is CASTRGLMDPYEQYF.

The rearrangement links TRBV5-1 to TRBJ2-1; TRBD1 agrees at 9 bases. This CDR3 is 15 amino acids long. Trimming at V came to 0 bases and at J to 6 bases, leaving 4 bases not matched to a gene. Germline values: CDR1 SGHRS, CDR2 YFSETQ. CDR3 nucleotides: TGCGCCAGCAGCTTGGTTACAGGGGGCCTCAATGAGCAGTTCTTC. This encodes CASSLVTGGLNEQFF. Complete variable domain (other parts from reference TRBV5-1 and TRBJ2-1): KAGVTQTPRYLIKTRGQQVTLSCSPISGHRSVSWYQQTPGQGLQFLFEYFSETQRNKGNFPGRFSGRQFSNSRSEMNVSTLELGDSALYLCASSLVTGGLNEQFFGPGTRLTVL.

J is TRBJ2-3 and V is TRBV6-1, with D tentatively TRBD1 (5 bases). The CDR3 runs 12 residues. V shed 6 bases and J shed 6 bases, with 10 bases lying between them. In germline, CDR1 is MNHNS, CDR2 SASEGT. The CDR3 DNA reads as TGTGCCAGCAGGGGCCCAGGGGATACGCAGTATTTT. Amino acid sequence: CASRGPGDTQYF.

This chain links TRBV28 with TRBJ1-6; D is ambiguous. The CDR3 sequence is 12 residues long. The V gene lost 6 bases and the J gene lost 11 bases, with 11 bases spanning the gap. CDR1 is MDHEN, CDR2 SYDVKM, per germline. The CDR3 protein is CASSGGGAPLHF. CDR3 DNA sequence: TGTGCCAGCAGCGGCGGCGGGGCACCCCTCCACTTT. The complete variable domain, with remaining parts taken from reference TRBV28 and TRBJ1-6, reads DVKVTQSSRYLVKRTGEKVFLECVQDMDHENMFWYRQDPGLGLRLIYFSYDVKMKEKGDIPEGYSVSREKKERFSLILESASTNQTSMYLCASSGGGAPLHFGNGTRLTVT.

This clone appeared once. The DNA for the CDR3 is TGTGCCAGCAGTTTATGGGGAGCCACCGGGGAGCTGTTTTTT. Its protein product is CASSLWGATGELFF. This sequence joins TRBV28 and TRBJ2-2, with D perhaps matching TRBD2 (5 bases). The V end lost 0 bases, the J end lost 4 bases, and 6 bases lay between the germline ends. The CDR3 contains 14 residues. Per germline, CDR1 MDHEN and CDR2 SYDVKM.

This sequence joins TRBV27 and TRBJ2-5, with D perhaps TRBD1 or TRBD2 (5 bases each). V lost 8 bases, J lost 4 bases, and 20 bases lay in between. The CDR3 consists of 15 residues. The germline CDR1 and CDR2 sequences are MNHEY and SMNVEV (reference sequence). As DNA, the CDR3 is TGTGCCAGCGGTCCTGTTGGGGGATCGGGAGAGACCCAGTACTTC. Protein sequence: CASGPVGGSGETQYF.

This rearrangement joins TRBV5-5 to TRBJ2-2; either TRBD1 or TRBD2 may supply D (6 bases each). The CDR3 totals 13 residues. V was shortened by 5 bases and J by 4 bases, with 9 bases between the two germline ends. CDR1 and CDR2 from the germline V gene are SGHKS and YYEKEE (reference sequence). The CDR3 loop reads CASSSGATGELFF. In nucleotides, the CDR3 is TGTGCCAGCAGTTCGGGGGCCACCGGGGAGCTGTTTTTT. The full variable domain, its missing parts supplied by reference TRBV5-5 and TRBJ2-2, is DAGVTQSPTHLIKTRGQQVTLRCSPISGHKSVSWYQQVLGQGPQFIFQYYEKEERGRGNFPDRFSARQFPNYSSELNVNALLLGDSALYLCASSSGATGELFFGEGSRLTVL.

The chain links TRBV30 to TRBJ2-1; TRBD2 agrees at 9 bases. This CDR3 has 17 amino acids. After removal of 0 bases from V and 7 bases from J, the junction contained 13 bases not matched to a gene. Germline CDR1 and CDR2: GTSNPN and SVGIG (reference sequence). In DNA form, the CDR3 reads TGTGCCTGGAGTGTAGGGTTCGCGGGAGGGATCGGGAATGAGCAGTTCTTC. Amino acids: CAWSVGFAGGIGNEQFF.

The chain carries TRBV4-1 and TRBJ2-4; no firm D call. V was cut by 4 bases and J by 0 bases, with 10 bases left in between. Per the germline V gene, CDR1 is MGHRA and CDR2 is YSYEKL. CDR3 length: 15 residues. CDR3 residues: CASSPLGLAKNIQYF. The CDR3 DNA follows: TGCGCCAGCAGCCCCCTTGGCTTAGCCAAAAACATTCAGTACTTC.

The J gene is TRBJ2-7, the V gene TRBV9; D possibly corresponds to TRBD2 (5 bases). The germline V gene has CDR1 SGDLS and CDR2 YYNGEE. The V gene lost 3 bases and the J gene lost 2 bases, with 12 bases spanning the gap. CDR3 length equals 14 residues. Here the CDR3 DNA reads TGTGCCAGCAGCGAGGACGGGGATACCTACGAGCAGTACTTC. It yields the protein CASSEDGDTYEQYF.

The rearrangement joins TRBV28 to TRBJ2-5; 13 bases map to TRBD2. CDR1 and CDR2 (germline): MDHEN, SYDVKM. V lost 4 bases to trimming and J lost 2 bases; unmatched junction nucleotides: 4. The length of the CDR3 is 16 residues. CDR3 sequence reads: CASSSGLAGSQETQYF. CDR3 nucleotide sequence: TGTGCCAGCAGTTCGGGACTAGCGGGATCACAAGAGACCCAGTACTTC.

CDR3 bases: TGTGCCAGCAGCCGAGAGGCAGGGTACAGGGAGCAGTTCTTC. Protein product: CASSREAGYREQFF. The rearrangement joins TRBV7-9 to TRBJ2-1; tentative D call: TRBD1 (5 bases). This CDR3 is built from 14 residues. CDR1 and CDR2 (germline): SEHNR, FQNEAQ (reference sequence). Between the trimmed V and J ends, which lost 5 bases and 10 bases, there was a span of 18 bases.

The chain couples TRBV5-4 to TRBJ2-1; 7 nucleotides match TRBD1. The CDR3 has 12 amino acids. V lost 2 bases, J lost 8 bases, and 1 base stayed unmatched. In germline, CDR1 is SGHNT, CDR2 YYREEE (reference sequence). CDR3 sequence: CASSLGGHEQFF. The CDR3 coding sequence is TGTGCCAGCAGCTTAGGGGGCCATGAGCAGTTCTTC. The variable domain in full, with the rest retrieved from reference TRBV5-4 and TRBJ2-1, is ETGVTQSPTHLIKTRGQQVTLRCSSQSGHNTVSWYQQALGQGPQFIFQYYREEENGRGNFPPRFSGLQFPNYSSELNVNALELDDSALYLCASSLGGHEQFFGPGTRLTVL.

The gene calls are TRBV6-1 and TRBJ1-5, with D unresolved. Trimming pared 10 bases from V and 2 bases from J, leaving 12 bases between. Germline CDR1 and CDR2: MNHNS and SASEGT. The CDR3 has 13 amino acids. The CDR3 coding sequence is TGTGCCATTTCTTTGGATGGCAATCAGCCCCAGCATTTT. Its protein product is CAISLDGNQPQHF.

This chain joins TRBV9 and TRBJ2-3; the match to TRBD2 covers 9 bases. The germline V gene has CDR1 SGDLS and CDR2 YYNGEE. V lost 4 bases to trimming and J lost 4 bases; unmatched junction nucleotides: 22. The CDR3 length is 20 residues. The chain's CDR3 is CASSPAMMAGGPGSPDTQYF. CDR3 sequence (DNA): TGTGCCAGCAGCCCGGCCATGATGGCGGGAGGGCCTGGAAGCCCAGATACGCAGTATTTT.

This sequence joins TRBV28 and TRBJ2-2; TRBD2 matches 10 bases. Germline trimming cut 7 bases from V and 0 bases from J; bases unmatched to any gene: 2. The CDR3 loop spans 15 amino acids. CDR1 is MDHEN and CDR2 is SYDVKM in the germline V gene. Here the CDR3 DNA reads TGTGCCAGCATACTAGCGGGGCCGAACACCGGGGAGCTGTTTTTT. This translates into CASILAGPNTGELFF.

V usage is TRBV28 and J usage is TRBJ2-7, with a tentative D call TRBD1 (5 bases). Deletions cut 5 bases from V and 3 bases from J, with 8 bases between. Looked up from germline, CDR1 is MDHEN and CDR2 is SYDVKM. This CDR3 contains 12 residues. The CDR3 loop is CASSPQGYEQYF. The CDR3 DNA reads as TGTGCCAGCAGTCCGCAGGGCTACGAGCAGTACTTC.

The chain combines TRBV5-6 with TRBJ2-1; 7 positions agree with TRBD2. The CDR3 is 14 amino acids. V shed 0 bases, J shed 5 bases, and the junction held 2 bases outside the gene matches. Germline CDR1 and CDR2: SGHDT and YYEEEE. The CDR3 coding sequence is TGTGCCAGCAGCTTGGTTACTAGCGACAATGAGCAGTTCTTC. As protein: CASSLVTSDNEQFF.